This is a list of T cell receptor beta chains from one sample in a study of CXCR3-negative and CXCR3-positive naive CD8 T cells. TCRdb reanalyzed the 5' RACE reads, giving one entry per CDR3 protein sequence and no DNA. This sample carries about 43,000 distinct CDR3 sequences, with roughly 15% going to the ten biggest clones. The sample comprised memory CD8+ T cells from blood. These receptors were obtained from a human donor in good health. Some clones in this sample may be carry-over from other donors' samples. Each CDR3 is given with its conserved first and last residue. Not every row has a clone size; where given, it reads once, few, many or a size class.

v_call	j_call	clone_size	cdr3_aa
TRBV14	TRBJ1-5	NA	CASSRQSNQPQHF
TRBV3-1	TRBJ2-1	medium-sized	CASSQDNSGGIPHNEQFF
TRBV28	TRBJ1-2	NA	CASSFPGTVDGYTF
TRBV25-1	TRBJ1-1	NA	CASSEWTAEAFF
TRBV5-6	TRBJ1-1	NA	CASSLPAVNTEAFF
TRBV10-3	TRBJ2-4	NA	CAIKGGWIENIQYF
TRBV6-6	TRBJ2-1	NA	CASSVPTSGSTIGSYNEQFF
TRBV20-1	TRBJ2-7	NA	CSARDRENYEQYF
TRBV4-3	TRBJ2-7	NA	CASSQDWGQGAAEQYF
TRBV5-5	TRBJ2-1	NA	CASSLYGATYNEQFF
TRBV7-9	TRBJ1-1	NA	CASSSPDRATEAFF
TRBV7-3	TRBJ2-2	NA	CASSLTARTESGTGELFF
TRBV14	TRBJ2-2	NA	CASSQETGGHFGGTGELFF
TRBV11-2	TRBJ2-5	NA	CASSLAFSGRAETQYF
TRBV29-1	TRBJ1-2	NA	CSVEFQTGPFTKYGYTF
TRBV7-6	TRBJ1-3	NA	CASSLAGGQDISGNTIYF
TRBV4-3	TRBJ2-2	NA	CASSPGLAGQGVGELFF
TRBV20-1	TRBJ1-4	NA	CSARERATNEKLFF
TRBV20-1	TRBJ2-2	NA	CSASAGTADTGELFF
TRBV28	TRBJ2-7	medium-sized	CASTLGGYEQYF
TRBV28	TRBJ2-1	NA	CASSLTSSGSNEQFF
TRBV6-5	TRBJ2-7	NA	CASSYGLGTSSYEQYF
TRBV12-3/TRBV12-4	TRBJ2-1	NA	CAIINLHHNEQFF
TRBV6-2/TRBV6-3	TRBJ2-5	NA	CASSYLTGIETQYF
TRBV27	TRBJ2-7	NA	CASSLKAGPYEQYF